Listed below are T cell receptor beta chains from one sample, sequenced in a study of shared T cell receptors in the human thymus. Repertoires were generated with immunoSEQ multiplex PCR, while TCRdb's copy carries only in-frame clones and drops some. The data show approximately 760,000 clones, with approximately 85% seen just once and around 0.01% held by the top ten. The sample was also linked to a second study, of human thymus T cells.

The sample comprised thymocytes. The receptors were gathered from a girl under three years old with a congenital heart defect. The CDR3 runs from the conserved cysteine through the conserved F or W. D genes are given only for firm matches. Rows may omit the clone size; those that give it use once, few, many or a size class.

v_gene,abundance,d_gene,j_gene,CDR3aa,CDR3nt
TRBV19,once,TRBD2,TRBJ2-5,CASSSSGAQETQYF,TGTGCCAGTAGTTCTAGCGGGGCACAAGAGACCCAGTACTTC
TRBV10-1,NA,NA,TRBJ2-1,CASSAGYNEQFF,TGCGCCAGCAGTGCAGGGTACAATGAGCAGTTCTTC
TRBV7-6,NA,TRBD1,TRBJ2-1,CASSPRQGPSSYNEQFF,TGTGCCAGCAGCCCTCGACAGGGGCCAAGCTCCTACAATGAGCAGTTCTTC
TRBV5-1,NA,TRBD1,TRBJ1-4,CASSLTDRVGEKLFF,TGCGCCAGCAGCCTCACGGACAGGGTGGGAGAAAAACTGTTTTTT
TRBV6-5,NA,TRBD1,TRBJ2-3,CASSYTTWDSSDTQYF,TGTGCCAGCAGTTACACAACTTGGGACAGTTCAGATACGCAGTATTTT
TRBV4-3,NA,TRBD1,TRBJ1-1,CASSQDNTQGGYTEAFF,TGCGCCAGCAGCCAAGATAATACCCAGGGGGGCTACACTGAAGCTTTCTTT
TRBV6-5,NA,TRBD1,TRBJ2-7,CASRPGQGASEQYF,TGTGCCAGCAGGCCGGGACAGGGGGCGTCAGAGCAGTACTTC
TRBV5-8,NA,NA,TRBJ2-1,CASSCSLRGAFYNEQFF,TGTGCCAGCAGCTGCTCGCTTCGGGGGGCCTTCTACAATGAGCAGTTCTTC
TRBV29-1,NA,NA,TRBJ1-3,CSVRSTGNTIYF,TGCAGCGTGAGGAGCACTGGAAACACCATATATTTT
TRBV5-6,NA,NA,TRBJ1-2,CASSFRIRKQDGYTF,TGTGCCAGCAGCTTCCGGATACGAAAACAGGATGGCTACACCTTC
TRBV5-1,NA,TRBD1,TRBJ2-5,CASSPQGSRETQYF,TGCGCCAGCAGCCCACAGGGGAGTAGAGAGACCCAGTACTTC
TRBV7-2,NA,TRBD1,TRBJ2-2,CASSSAPGQGMSPGELFF,TGTGCCAGCAGCTCTGCGCCCGGACAGGGTATGTCCCCCGGGGAGCTGTTTTTT
TRBV6-5,once,TRBD1,TRBJ2-2,CASSSYRDRVAGELFF,TGTGCCAGCAGTTCATACCGGGACAGGGTGGCCGGGGAGCTGTTTTTT
TRBV2,NA,TRBD2,TRBJ2-3,CASSEQRGYTDTQYF,TGTGCCAGCAGTGAGCAGCGGGGATACACAGATACGCAGTATTTT
TRBV6-1,few,TRBD2,TRBJ2-1,CASSELRRGVSSYNEQFF,TGTGCCAGCAGTGAATTACGGCGGGGGGTCAGCTCCTACAATGAGCAGTTCTTC
TRBV27,few,TRBD1,TRBJ2-3,CASSNPETVRDRVTDTQYF,TGTGCCAGCAGTAACCCGGAAACAGTGAGGGACAGGGTCACAGATACGCAGTATTTT
TRBV4-1,NA,TRBD1,TRBJ2-5,CASSRKNRGQETQYF,TGCGCCAGCAGTCGAAAAAACAGGGGACAAGAGACCCAGTACTTC
TRBV15,NA,TRBD1,TRBJ1-1,CATSRETGAAPRNTEAFF,TGTGCCACCAGCAGAGAAACAGGGGCCGCCCCAAGGAACACTGAAGCTTTCTTT
TRBV5-1,NA,TRBD2,TRBJ2-3,CASSPGLAGTTDTQYF,TGCGCCAGCAGCCCAGGACTAGCGGGGACCACAGATACGCAGTATTTT
TRBV7-6,NA,NA,TRBJ2-1,CASSLDPGKGSLYNEQFF,TGTGCCAGCAGCTTAGACCCGGGGAAAGGCTCACTCTACAATGAGCAGTTCTTC